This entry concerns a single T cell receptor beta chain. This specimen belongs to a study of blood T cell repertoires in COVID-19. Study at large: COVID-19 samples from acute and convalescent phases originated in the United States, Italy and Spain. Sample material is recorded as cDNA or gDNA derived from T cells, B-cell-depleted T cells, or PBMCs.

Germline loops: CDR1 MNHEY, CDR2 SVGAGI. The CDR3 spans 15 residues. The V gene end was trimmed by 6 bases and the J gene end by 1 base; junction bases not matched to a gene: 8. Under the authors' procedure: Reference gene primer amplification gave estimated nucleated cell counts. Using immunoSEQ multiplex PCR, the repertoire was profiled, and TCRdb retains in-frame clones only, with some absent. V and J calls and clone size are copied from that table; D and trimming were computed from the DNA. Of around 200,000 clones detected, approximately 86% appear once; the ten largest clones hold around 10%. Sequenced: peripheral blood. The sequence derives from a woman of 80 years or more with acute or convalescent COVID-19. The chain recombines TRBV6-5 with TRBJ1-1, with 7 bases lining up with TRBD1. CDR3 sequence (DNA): TGTGCCAGCAGCGATCCGGGACAGAAGAACACTGAAGCTTTCTTT. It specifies CASSDPGQKNTEAFF.